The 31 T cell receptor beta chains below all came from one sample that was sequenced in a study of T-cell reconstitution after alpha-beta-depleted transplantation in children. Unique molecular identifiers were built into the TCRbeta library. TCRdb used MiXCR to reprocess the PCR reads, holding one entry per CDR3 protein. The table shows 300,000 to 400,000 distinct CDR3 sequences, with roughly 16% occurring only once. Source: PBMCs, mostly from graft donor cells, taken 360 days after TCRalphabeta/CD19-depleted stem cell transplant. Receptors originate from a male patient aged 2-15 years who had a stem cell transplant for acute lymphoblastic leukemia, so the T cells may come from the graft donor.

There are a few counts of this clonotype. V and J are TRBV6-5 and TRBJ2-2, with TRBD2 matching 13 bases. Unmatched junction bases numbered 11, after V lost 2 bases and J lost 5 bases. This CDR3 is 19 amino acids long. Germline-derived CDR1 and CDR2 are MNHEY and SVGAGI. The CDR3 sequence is CASSYPGLAGVSATGELFF. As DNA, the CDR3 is TGTGCCAGCAGTTACCCCGGACTAGCGGGAGTCAGTGCTACCGGGGAGCTGTTTTTT.

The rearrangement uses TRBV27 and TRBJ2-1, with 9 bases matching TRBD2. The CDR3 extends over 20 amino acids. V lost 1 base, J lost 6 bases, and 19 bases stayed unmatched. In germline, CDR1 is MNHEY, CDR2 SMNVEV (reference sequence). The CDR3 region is CASSLFSIVGSGLALNEQFF. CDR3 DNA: TGTGCCAGCAGTTTATTTTCGATTGTGGGTTCGGGACTAGCTCTCAATGAGCAGTTCTTC.

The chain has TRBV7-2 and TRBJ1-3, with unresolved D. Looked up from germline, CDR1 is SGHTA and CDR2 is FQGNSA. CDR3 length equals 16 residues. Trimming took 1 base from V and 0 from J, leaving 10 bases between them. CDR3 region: CASSLVSGISGNTIYF. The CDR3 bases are TGTGCCAGCAGCTTAGTTTCGGGAATCTCTGGAAACACCATATATTTT.

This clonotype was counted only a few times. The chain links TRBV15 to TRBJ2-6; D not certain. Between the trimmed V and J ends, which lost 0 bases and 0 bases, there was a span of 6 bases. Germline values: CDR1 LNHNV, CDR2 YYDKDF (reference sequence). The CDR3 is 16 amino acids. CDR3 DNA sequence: TGTGCCACCAGCAGAGATCTGTACTCTGGGGCCAACGTCCTGACTTTC. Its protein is CATSRDLYSGANVLTF.

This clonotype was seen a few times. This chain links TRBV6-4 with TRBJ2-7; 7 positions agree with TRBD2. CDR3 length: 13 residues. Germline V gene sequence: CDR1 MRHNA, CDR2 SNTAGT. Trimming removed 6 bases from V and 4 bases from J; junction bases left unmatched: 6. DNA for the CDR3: TGTGCCAGCAGAGGACTAGTCCGGTACGAGCAGTACTTC. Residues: CASRGLVRYEQYF.

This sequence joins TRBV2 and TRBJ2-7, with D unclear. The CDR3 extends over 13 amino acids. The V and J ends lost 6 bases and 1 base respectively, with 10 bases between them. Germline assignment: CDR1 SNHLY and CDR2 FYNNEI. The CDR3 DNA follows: TGTGCCAGCAGAGTCTACCGATCCTACGAGCAGTACTTC. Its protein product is CASRVYRSYEQYF.

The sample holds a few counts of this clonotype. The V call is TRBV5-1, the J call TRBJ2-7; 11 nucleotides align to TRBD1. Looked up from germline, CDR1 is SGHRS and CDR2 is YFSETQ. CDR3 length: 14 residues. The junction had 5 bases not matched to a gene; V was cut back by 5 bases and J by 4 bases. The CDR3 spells CASSYGQGAYEQYF. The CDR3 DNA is TGCGCCAGCAGTTATGGACAGGGGGCATACGAGCAGTACTTC.

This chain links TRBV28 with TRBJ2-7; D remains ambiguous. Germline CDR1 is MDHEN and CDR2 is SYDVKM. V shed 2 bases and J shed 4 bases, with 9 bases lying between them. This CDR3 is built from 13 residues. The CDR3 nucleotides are TGTGCCAGCAGTTTAATAGGCGCTTACGAGCAGTACTTC. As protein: CASSLIGAYEQYF.

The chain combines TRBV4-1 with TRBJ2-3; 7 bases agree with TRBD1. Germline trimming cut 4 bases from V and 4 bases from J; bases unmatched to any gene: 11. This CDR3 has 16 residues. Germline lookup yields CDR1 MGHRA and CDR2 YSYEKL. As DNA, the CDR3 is TGCGCCAGCAGCCCACTACAGGGGATTGGGGCAGATACGCAGTATTTT. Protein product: CASSPLQGIGADTQYF.

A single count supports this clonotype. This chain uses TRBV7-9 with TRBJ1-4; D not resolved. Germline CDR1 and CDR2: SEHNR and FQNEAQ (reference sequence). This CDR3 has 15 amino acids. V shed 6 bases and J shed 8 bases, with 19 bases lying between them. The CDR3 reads CASSPSLGSREKLFF. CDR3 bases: TGTGCCAGCAGTCCTAGTCTCGGTTCACGGGAAAAACTGTTTTTT.

The CDR3 bases are TGTGCCACGCTTACTCTGGACATCCCCTACGAGCAGTACTTC. This sequence encodes CATLTLDIPYEQYF. The rearrangement links TRBV6-5 to TRBJ2-7; D may be TRBD1 (5 bases). The CDR3 sequence is 14 residues long. V dropped 10 bases and J dropped 2 bases, with 18 bases sitting between them. Germline CDR1 is MNHEY and CDR2 is SVGAGI.

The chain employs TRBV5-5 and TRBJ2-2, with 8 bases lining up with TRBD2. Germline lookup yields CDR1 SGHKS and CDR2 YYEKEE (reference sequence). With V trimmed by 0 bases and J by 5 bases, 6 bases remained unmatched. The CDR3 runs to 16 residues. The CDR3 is CASSLVLAGPTGELFF. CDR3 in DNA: TGTGCCAGCAGCTTGGTCCTAGCGGGTCCGACCGGGGAGCTGTTTTTT.

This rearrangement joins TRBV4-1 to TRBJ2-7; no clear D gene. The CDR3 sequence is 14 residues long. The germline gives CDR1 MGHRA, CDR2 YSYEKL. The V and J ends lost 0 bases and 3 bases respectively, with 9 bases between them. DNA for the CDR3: TGCGCCAGCAGCCAAGAAGCACAGTACTACGAGCAGTACTTC. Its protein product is CASSQEAQYYEQYF.

This CDR3 is CSARDAGLAGVLDTQYF. The CDR3 DNA follows: TGCAGTGCTAGAGACGCGGGACTAGCGGGAGTTCTGGATACGCAGTATTTT. The V and J genes are TRBV20-1 and TRBJ2-3; 14 nucleotides agree with TRBD2. Trimming removed 0 bases from V and 6 bases from J; junction bases left unmatched: 8. CDR3 size: 17 residues. Germline assignment: CDR1 DFQATT and CDR2 SNEGSKA (reference sequence).

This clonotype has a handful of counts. CDR3 sequence (DNA): TGTGCCAGCAGCGAGGGAATTCTTAGCTCCTACAATGAGCAGTTCTTC. Encoded protein: CASSEGILSSYNEQFF. V usage is TRBV9 and J usage is TRBJ2-1; D remains unclear. Per the germline V gene, CDR1 is SGDLS and CDR2 is YYNGEE. The V gene lost 3 bases and the J gene lost 0 bases, with 13 bases spanning the gap. This CDR3 spans 16 amino acids.

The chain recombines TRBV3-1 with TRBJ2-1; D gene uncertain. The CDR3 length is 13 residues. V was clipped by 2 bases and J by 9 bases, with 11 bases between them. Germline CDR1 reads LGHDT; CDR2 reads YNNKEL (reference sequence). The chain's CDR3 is CASSQSSLGEQFF. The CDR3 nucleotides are TGTGCCAGCAGCCAATCGTCGTTGGGTGAGCAGTTCTTC.

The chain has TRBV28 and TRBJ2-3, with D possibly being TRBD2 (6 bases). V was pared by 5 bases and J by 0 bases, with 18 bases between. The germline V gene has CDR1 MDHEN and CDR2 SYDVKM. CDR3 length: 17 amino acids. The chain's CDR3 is CASSRFSVGTSTDTQYF. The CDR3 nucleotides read TGTGCCAGCAGTCGTTTTAGCGTGGGGACTAGCACAGATACGCAGTATTTT.

The CDR3 nucleotides read TGTGCCAGCAGCTTAGTAGCGGGAGGGCCGCGGGGGCAGTTCTTC. It is translated as CASSLVAGGPRGQFF. The chain couples TRBV7-8 to TRBJ2-1; the match to TRBD2 covers 11 bases. The CDR3 contains 15 residues. V gave up 1 base and J gave up 12 bases; unmatched junction bases: 8. Germline V lookup: CDR1 SGHVS, CDR2 FQNEAQ. Based on the CDR3 plus reference TRBV7-8 and TRBJ2-1, the full variable domain is GAGVSQSPRYKVAKRGQDVALRCDPISGHVSLFWYQQALGQGPEFLTYFQNEAQLDKSGLPSDRFFAERPEGSVSTLKIQRTQQEDSAVYLCASSLVAGGPRGQFFGPGTRLTVL.

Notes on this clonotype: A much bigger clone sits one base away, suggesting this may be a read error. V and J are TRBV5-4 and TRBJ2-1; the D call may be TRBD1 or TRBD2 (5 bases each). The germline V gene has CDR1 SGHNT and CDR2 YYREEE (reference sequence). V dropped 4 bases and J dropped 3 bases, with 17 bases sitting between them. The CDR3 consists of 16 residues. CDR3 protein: CASSVGPGTDYNEQFF. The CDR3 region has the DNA TGTGCCAGCAGCGTGGGTCCGGGGACGGACTACAATGAGCAGTTCTTC.

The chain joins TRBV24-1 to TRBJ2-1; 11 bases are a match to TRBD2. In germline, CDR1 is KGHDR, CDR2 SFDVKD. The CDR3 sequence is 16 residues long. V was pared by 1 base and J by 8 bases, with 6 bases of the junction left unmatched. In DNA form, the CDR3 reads TGTGCCACCAGTGATTTTGGGACTAGCGGAGAATATGAGCAGTTCTTC. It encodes CATSDFGTSGEYEQFF.

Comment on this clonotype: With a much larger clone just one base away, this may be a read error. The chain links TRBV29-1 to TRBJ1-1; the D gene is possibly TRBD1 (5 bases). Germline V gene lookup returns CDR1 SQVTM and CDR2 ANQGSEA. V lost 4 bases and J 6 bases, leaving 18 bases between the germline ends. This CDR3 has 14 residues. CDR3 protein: CSVVGWAGWSEAFF. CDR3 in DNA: TGCAGCGTTGTGGGCTGGGCAGGGTGGTCTGAAGCTTTCTTT.

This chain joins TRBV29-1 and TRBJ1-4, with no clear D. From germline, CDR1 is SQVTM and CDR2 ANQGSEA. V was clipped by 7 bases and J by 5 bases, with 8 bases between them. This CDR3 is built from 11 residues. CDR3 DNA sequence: TGCAGCGCCCAACGGAATGAAAAACTGTTTTTT. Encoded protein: CSAQRNEKLFF. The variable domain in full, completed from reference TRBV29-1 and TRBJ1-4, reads SAVISQKPSRDICQRGTSLTIQCQVDSQVTMMFWYRQQPGQSLTLIATANQGSEATYESGFVIDKFPISRPNLTFSTLTVSNMSPEDSSIYLCSAQRNEKLFFGSGTQLSVL.

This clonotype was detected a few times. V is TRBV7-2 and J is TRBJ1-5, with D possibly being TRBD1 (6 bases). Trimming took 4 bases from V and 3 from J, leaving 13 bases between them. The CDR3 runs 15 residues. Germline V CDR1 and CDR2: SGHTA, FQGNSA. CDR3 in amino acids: CASSWITGSNQPQHF. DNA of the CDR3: TGTGCCAGCAGCTGGATTACAGGGTCCAATCAGCCCCAGCATTTT.

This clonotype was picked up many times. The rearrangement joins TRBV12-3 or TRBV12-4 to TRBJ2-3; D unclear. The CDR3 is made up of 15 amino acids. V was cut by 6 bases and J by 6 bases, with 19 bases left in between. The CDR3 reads CASRGTVSPADTQYF. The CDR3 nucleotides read TGTGCCAGCAGGGGAACAGTTTCTCCGGCGGATACGCAGTATTTT.

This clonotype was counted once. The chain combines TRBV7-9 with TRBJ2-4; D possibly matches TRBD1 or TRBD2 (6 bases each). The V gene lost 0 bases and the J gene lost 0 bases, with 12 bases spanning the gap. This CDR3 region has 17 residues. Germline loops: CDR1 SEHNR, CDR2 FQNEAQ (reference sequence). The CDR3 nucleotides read TGTGCCAGCAGCTTAGCCGGAGGGGGACTAGCCAAAAACATTCAGTACTTC. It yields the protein CASSLAGGGLAKNIQYF. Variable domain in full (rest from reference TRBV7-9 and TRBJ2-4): DTGVSQNPRHKITKRGQNVTFRCDPISEHNRLYWYRQTLGQGPEFLTYFQNEAQLEKSRLLSDRFSAERPKGSFSTLEIQRTEQGDSAMYLCASSLAGGGLAKNIQYFGAGTRLSVL.

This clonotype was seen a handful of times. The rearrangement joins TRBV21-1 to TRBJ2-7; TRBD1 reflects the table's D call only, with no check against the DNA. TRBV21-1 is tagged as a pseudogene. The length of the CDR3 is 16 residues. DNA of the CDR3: TGTGCCAGCAGCAAAGTGCGGTCCCCTCTTACATACGAGCAGTACTTC. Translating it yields CASSKVRSPLTYEQYF.

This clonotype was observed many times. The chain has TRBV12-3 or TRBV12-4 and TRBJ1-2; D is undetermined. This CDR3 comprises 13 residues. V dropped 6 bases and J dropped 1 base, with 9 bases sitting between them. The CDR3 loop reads CASSPVFNYGYTF. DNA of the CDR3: TGTGCCAGCAGCCCCGTTTTTAACTATGGCTACACCTTC.

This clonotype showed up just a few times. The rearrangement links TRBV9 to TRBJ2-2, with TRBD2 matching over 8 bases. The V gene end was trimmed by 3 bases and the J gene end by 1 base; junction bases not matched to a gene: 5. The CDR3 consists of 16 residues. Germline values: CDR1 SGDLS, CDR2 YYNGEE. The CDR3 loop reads CASSAAGTRNTGELFF. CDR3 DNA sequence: TGTGCCAGCAGCGCGGCCGGGACTAGGAACACCGGGGAGCTGTTTTTT.

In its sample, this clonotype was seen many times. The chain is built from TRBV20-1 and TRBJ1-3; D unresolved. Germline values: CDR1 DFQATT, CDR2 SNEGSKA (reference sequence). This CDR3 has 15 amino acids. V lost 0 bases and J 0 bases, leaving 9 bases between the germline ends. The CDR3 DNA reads TGCAGTGCTAGAGAAATGTCTGTCTCTGGAAACACCATATATTTT. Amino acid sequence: CSAREMSVSGNTIYF.

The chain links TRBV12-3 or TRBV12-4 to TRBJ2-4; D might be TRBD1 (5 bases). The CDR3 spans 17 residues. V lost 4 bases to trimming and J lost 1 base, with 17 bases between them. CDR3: CASSSPTDPAAKNIQYF. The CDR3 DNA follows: TGTGCCAGCAGTTCCCCGACAGACCCGGCGGCCAAAAACATTCAGTACTTC.

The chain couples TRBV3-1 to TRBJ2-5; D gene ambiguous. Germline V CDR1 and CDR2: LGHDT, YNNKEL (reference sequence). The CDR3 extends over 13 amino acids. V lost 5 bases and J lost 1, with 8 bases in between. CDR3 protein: CASSFLSQETQYF. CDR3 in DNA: TGTGCCAGCAGCTTTTTGTCCCAAGAGACCCAGTACTTC.